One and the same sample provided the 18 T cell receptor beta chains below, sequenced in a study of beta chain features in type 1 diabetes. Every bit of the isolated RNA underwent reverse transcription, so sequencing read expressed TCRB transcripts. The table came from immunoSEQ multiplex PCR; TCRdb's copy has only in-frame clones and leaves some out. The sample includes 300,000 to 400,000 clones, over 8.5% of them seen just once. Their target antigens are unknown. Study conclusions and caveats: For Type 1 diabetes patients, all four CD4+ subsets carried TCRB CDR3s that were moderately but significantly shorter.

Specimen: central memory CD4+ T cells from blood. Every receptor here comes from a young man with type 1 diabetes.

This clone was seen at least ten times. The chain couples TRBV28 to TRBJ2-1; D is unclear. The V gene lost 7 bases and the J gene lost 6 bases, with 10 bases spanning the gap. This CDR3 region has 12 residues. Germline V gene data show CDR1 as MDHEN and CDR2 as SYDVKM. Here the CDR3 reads CASNIRFNEQFF. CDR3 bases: TGTGCCAGCAACATCCGATTCAATGAGCAGTTCTTC.

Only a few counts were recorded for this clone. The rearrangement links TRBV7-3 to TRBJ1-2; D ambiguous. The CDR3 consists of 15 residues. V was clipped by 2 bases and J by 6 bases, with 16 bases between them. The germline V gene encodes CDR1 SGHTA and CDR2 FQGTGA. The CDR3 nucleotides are TGTGCCAGCAGCTTAGATAACGGGCCTCGCGATGGCTACACCTTC. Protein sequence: CASSLDNGPRDGYTF.

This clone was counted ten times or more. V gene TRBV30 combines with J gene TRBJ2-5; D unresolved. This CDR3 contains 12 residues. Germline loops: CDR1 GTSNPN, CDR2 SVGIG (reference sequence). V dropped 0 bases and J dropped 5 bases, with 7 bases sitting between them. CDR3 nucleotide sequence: TGTGCCTGGAGTGTTTCTCTGGAGACCCAGTACTTC. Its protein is CAWSVSLETQYF.

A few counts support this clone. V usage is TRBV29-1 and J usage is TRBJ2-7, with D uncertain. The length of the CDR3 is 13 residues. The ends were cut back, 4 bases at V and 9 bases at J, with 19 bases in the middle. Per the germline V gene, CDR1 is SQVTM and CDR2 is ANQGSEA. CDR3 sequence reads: CSVVMSQSDAQYF. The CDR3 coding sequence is TGCAGCGTTGTGATGTCACAATCGGACGCGCAGTACTTC.

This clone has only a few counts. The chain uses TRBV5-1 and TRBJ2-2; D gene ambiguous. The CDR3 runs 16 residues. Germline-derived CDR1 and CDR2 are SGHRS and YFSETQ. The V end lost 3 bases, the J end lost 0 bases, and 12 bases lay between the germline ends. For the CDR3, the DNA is TGCGCCAGCAGCTCCGGAACCTCAGCGAACACCGGGGAGCTGTTTTTT. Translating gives CASSSGTSANTGELFF.

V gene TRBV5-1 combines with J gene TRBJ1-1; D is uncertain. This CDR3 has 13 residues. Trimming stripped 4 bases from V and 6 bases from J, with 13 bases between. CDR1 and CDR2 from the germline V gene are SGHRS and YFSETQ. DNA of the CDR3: TGCGCCAGCAGCCCCGAAGGGCAGGCTGAAGCTTTCTTT. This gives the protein CASSPEGQAEAFF.

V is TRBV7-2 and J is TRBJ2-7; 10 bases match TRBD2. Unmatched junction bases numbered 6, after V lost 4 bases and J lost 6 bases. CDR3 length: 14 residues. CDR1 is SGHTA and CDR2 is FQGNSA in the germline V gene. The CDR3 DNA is TGTGCCAGCAGCTCCAGCGGGAGGGCCGCCGAGCAGTACTTC. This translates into CASSSSGRAAEQYF.

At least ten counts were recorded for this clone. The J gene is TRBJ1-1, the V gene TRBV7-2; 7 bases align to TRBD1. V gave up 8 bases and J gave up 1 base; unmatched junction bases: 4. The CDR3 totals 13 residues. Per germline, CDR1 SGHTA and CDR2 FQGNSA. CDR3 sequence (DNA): TGTGCCAGCCTCCGGGACAGGAACACTGAAGCTTTCTTT. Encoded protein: CASLRDRNTEAFF.

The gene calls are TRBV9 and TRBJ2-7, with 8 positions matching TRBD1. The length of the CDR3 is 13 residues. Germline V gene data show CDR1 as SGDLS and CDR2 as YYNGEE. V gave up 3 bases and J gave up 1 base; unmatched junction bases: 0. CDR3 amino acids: CASSGQGSYEQYF. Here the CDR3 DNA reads TGTGCCAGCAGCGGACAGGGGTCCTACGAGCAGTACTTC.

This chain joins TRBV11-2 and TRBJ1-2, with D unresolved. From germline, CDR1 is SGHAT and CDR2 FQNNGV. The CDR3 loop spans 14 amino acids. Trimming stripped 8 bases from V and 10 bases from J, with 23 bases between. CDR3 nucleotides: TGTGCCAGCTCTCTAGACCAGGTTTCTCTTAACTACACCTTC. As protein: CASSLDQVSLNYTF.

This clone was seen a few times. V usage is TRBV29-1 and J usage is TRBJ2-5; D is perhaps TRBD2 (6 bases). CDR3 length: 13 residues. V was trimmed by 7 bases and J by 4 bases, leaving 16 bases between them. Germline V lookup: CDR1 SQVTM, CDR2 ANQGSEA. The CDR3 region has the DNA TGCAGCGCGGGGGACGGGGGAAGAGAGACCCAGTACTTC. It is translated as CSAGDGGRETQYF.

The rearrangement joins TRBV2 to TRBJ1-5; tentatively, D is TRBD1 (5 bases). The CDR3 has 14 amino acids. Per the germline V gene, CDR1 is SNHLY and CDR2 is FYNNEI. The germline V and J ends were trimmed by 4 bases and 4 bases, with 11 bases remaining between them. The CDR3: CASSVGQLNQPQHF. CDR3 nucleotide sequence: TGTGCCAGCAGTGTGGGGCAGCTAAATCAGCCCCAGCATTTT.

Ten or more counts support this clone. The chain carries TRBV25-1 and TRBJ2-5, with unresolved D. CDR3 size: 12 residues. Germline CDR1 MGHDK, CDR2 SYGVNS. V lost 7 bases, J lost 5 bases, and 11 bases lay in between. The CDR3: CASIGRSETQYF. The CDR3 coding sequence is TGTGCCAGCATAGGAAGATCGGAGACCCAGTACTTC. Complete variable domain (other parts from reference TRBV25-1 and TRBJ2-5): EADIYQTPRYLVIGTGKKITLECSQTMGHDKMYWYQQDPGMELHLIHYSYGVNSTEKGDLSSESTVSRIRTEHFPLTLESARPSHTSQYLCASIGRSETQYFGPGTRLLVL.

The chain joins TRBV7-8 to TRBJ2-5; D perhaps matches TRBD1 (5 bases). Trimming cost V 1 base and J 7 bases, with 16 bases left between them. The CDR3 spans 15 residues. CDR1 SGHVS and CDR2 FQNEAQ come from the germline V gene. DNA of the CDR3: TGTGCCAGCAGCTTAGGTTTTCTAGGGGTCGGGACCCAGTACTTC. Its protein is CASSLGFLGVGTQYF.

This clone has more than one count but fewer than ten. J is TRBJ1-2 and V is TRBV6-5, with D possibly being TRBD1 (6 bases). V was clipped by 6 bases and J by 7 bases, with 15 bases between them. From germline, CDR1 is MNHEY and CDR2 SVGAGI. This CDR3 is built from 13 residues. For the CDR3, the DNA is TGTGCCAGCAGAGAAAGACAGGTCGGTGGCTACACCTTC. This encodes CASRERQVGGYTF.

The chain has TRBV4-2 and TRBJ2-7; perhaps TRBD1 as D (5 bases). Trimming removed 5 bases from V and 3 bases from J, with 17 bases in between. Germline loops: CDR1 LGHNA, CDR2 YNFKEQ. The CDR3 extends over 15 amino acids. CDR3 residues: CASSLGPGQGYEQYF. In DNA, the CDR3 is TGTGCCAGCAGCTTAGGCCCTGGGCAGGGCTACGAGCAGTACTTC.

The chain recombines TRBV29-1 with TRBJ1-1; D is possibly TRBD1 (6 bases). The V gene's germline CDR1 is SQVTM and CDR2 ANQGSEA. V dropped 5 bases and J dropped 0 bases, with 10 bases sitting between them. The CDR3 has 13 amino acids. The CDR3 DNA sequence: TGCAGCGTTCACAGGGCTATGAACACTGAAGCTTTCTTT. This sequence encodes CSVHRAMNTEAFF.

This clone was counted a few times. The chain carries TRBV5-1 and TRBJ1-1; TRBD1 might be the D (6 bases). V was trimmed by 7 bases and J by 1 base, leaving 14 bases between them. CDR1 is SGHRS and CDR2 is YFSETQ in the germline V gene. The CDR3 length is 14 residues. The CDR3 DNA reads TGCGCCAGCGTATCAGGGGCAGCGAACACTGAAGCTTTCTTT. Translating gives CASVSGAANTEAFF.